One sample yielded the 21 T cell receptor beta chains listed below, sequenced in a study of blood T cell repertoires in COVID-19. Using immunoSEQ multiplex PCR, the repertoire was profiled, and TCRdb retains in-frame clones only, with some absent. The sample carries over 90,000 clones, roughly 90% recorded once. Sequencing was carried out using peripheral blood. Receptors were obtained from a human donor in a cohort sampled during active COVID-19.

The chain carries TRBV7-8 and TRBJ2-1, with 9 bases matching TRBD1. V dropped 5 bases and J dropped 8; count of bases not matched to a gene: 10. The CDR3 extends over 15 amino acids. Germline loops: CDR1 SGHVS, CDR2 FQNEAQ. The CDR3 spells CASSTPRGQGYEQFF. The CDR3 DNA is TGTGCCAGCAGCACCCCCAGGGGACAGGGTTATGAGCAGTTCTTC.

This clone was seen just once. V is TRBV18 and J is TRBJ2-5, with 8 positions matching TRBD1. From germline, CDR1 is KGHSH and CDR2 LQKENI. The CDR3 covers 14 residues. With V trimmed by 4 bases and J by 5 bases, 6 bases remained unmatched. The CDR3 DNA follows: TGTGCCAGCTCACGCCTACAGGGGGAGGAGACCCAGTACTTC. Translating gives CASSRLQGEETQYF.

This clone was seen a single time. This chain links TRBV9 with TRBJ1-5, with TRBD1 matching over 10 bases. Germline lookup yields CDR1 SGDLS and CDR2 YYNGEE. V lost 4 bases and J lost 1; bases outside the gene matches: 2. The CDR3 is 15 amino acids. CDR3: CASSMGQGSNQPQHF. The CDR3 nucleotides read TGTGCCAGCAGCATGGGACAGGGGAGCAATCAGCCCCAGCATTTT.

The V call is TRBV5-4, the J call TRBJ2-5, with 8 positions matching TRBD2. J was trimmed by 5 bases and V by 4 bases; bases with no gene match: 10. This CDR3 region has 15 residues. The germline gives CDR1 SGHNT, CDR2 YYREEE (reference sequence). The CDR3 DNA follows: TGTGCCAGCAGCCCCGGACTAGCTTTCATGGAGACCCAGTACTTC. Its protein product is CASSPGLAFMETQYF.

CDR3 DNA: TGTGCCAGCAGCCAAGATCTCGGGAACACCATATATTTT. This gives the protein CASSQDLGNTIYF. The chain links TRBV3-1 (or the pseudogene TRBV3-2) to TRBJ1-3; D call uncertain. Germline CDR1 reads LGHDT; CDR2 reads YNNKEL (reference sequence). The CDR3 totals 13 residues. V was shortened by 0 bases and J by 7 bases, with 7 bases between the two germline ends.

The chain carries TRBV6-6 and TRBJ2-1, with 13 bases identical to TRBD2. V lost 5 bases and J lost 5; bases outside the gene matches: 9. Germline V gives CDR1 MNHNY, CDR2 SVGAGI (reference sequence). The CDR3 has 17 residues. The CDR3 sequence is CASSQTSGRGFDNEQFF. CDR3 DNA sequence: TGTGCCAGCAGTCAAACTAGCGGGAGGGGGTTTGACAATGAGCAGTTCTTC.

The gene calls are TRBV12-3 or TRBV12-4 and TRBJ1-1; no definite D call. Trimming cost V 6 bases and J 0 bases, with 8 bases left between them. This CDR3 has 13 amino acids. In DNA form, the CDR3 reads TGTGCCAGCAGCTCCGGGATGAACACTGAAGCTTTCTTT. Translating it yields CASSSGMNTEAFF.

The V gene is TRBV6-5, the J gene TRBJ1-1; D uncertain. Germline CDR1 reads MNHEY; CDR2 reads SVGAGI. The germline V and J ends were trimmed by 2 bases and 8 bases, with 9 bases remaining between them. The CDR3 contains 12 residues. This CDR3 reads CASSYREEEAFF. DNA for the CDR3: TGTGCCAGCAGTTACCGGGAGGAGGAAGCTTTCTTT.

The chain uses TRBV5-1 and TRBJ1-2; D is undetermined. The CDR3 contains 13 residues. Germline CDR1 reads SGHRS; CDR2 reads YFSETQ. Between the trimmed V and J ends, which lost 0 bases and 7 bases, there was a span of 10 bases. CDR3 sequence reads: CASSLGAAGGYTF. For the CDR3, the DNA is TGCGCCAGCAGCTTGGGTGCAGCGGGTGGCTACACCTTC.

In the case of this clone: This same CDR3 is encoded by further DNA sequences in the sample. The chain joins TRBV14 to TRBJ2-7, with D tentatively TRBD2 (6 bases). CDR1 and CDR2 (germline): SGHDN, FVKESK. The CDR3 consists of 14 residues. Trimming pared 0 bases from V and 4 bases from J, leaving 10 bases between. The CDR3 DNA reads as TGTGCCAGCAGCCAAGAGATCGGGGGTTACGAGCAGTACTTC. As protein: CASSQEIGGYEQYF.

The J gene is TRBJ2-7, the V gene TRBV25-1; D not certain. V gave up 5 bases and J gave up 5 bases, with 13 bases separating them. Germline loops: CDR1 MGHDK, CDR2 SYGVNS. The CDR3 totals 13 residues. CDR3 amino acids: CASSQTDTNEQYF. CDR3 DNA: TGTGCCAGCAGTCAGACGGATACTAACGAGCAGTACTTC.

The chain combines TRBV28 with TRBJ1-5; D unclear. CDR1 MDHEN and CDR2 SYDVKM come from the germline V gene. The V and J ends lost 1 base and 0 bases respectively, with 10 bases between them. The CDR3 length is 16 residues. The CDR3 DNA reads TGTGCCAGCAGTTTATTGGCCCCGAATAGCAATCAGCCCCAGCATTTT. This gives the protein CASSLLAPNSNQPQHF.

The chain has TRBV7-3 and TRBJ1-1, with unresolved D. Germline CDR1 is SGHTA and CDR2 is FQGTGA. CDR3 length: 15 residues. V was pared by 2 bases and J by 1 base, with 11 bases between. The CDR3 loop reads CASSLQPGENTEAFF. CDR3 sequence (DNA): TGTGCCAGCAGCTTACAACCCGGGGAGAACACTGAAGCTTTCTTT.

This clone was recorded once. This chain uses TRBV7-2 with TRBJ2-5, with 10 bases matching TRBD2. Germline lookup yields CDR1 SGHTA and CDR2 FQGNSA. J was trimmed by 0 bases and V by 1 base; bases with no gene match: 5. CDR3 length: 17 amino acids. The CDR3 is CASSLDYSGGYQETQYF. The CDR3 DNA follows: TGTGCCAGCAGCTTAGATTATAGCGGGGGGTACCAAGAGACCCAGTACTTC. The full variable domain, rest sourced from reference TRBV7-2 and TRBJ2-5, is GAGVSQSPSNKVTEKGKDVELRCDPISGHTALYWYRQSLGQGLEFLIYFQGNSAPDKSGLPSDRFSAERTGGSVSTLTIQRTQQEDSAVYLCASSLDYSGGYQETQYFGPGTRLLVL.

The V gene is TRBV14, the J gene TRBJ1-2; TRBD1 matches at 7 bases. J lost 5 bases, V lost 1 base, and 4 bases had no gene match. CDR3 length: 14 residues. Looked up from germline, CDR1 is SGHDN and CDR2 is FVKESK. The CDR3 DNA is TGTGCCAGCAGCCAAGGAGGGACAGTTTATGGCTACACCTTC. Protein product: CASSQGGTVYGYTF.

Here the CDR3 DNA reads TGCAGTGCGGCTCAGGCCTACGAGCAGTACTTC. This translates into CSAAQAYEQYF. The V and J genes are TRBV20-1 and TRBJ2-7, with D uncertain. The V and J ends lost 6 bases and 2 bases respectively, with 8 bases between them. The CDR3 has 11 residues. Germline values: CDR1 DFQATT, CDR2 SNEGSKA (reference sequence).

The V call is TRBV14, the J call TRBJ2-3, with 8 bases identical to TRBD2. V gave up 1 base and J gave up 2 bases; unmatched junction bases: 23. The germline V gene has CDR1 SGHDN and CDR2 FVKESK. There are 22 residues in the CDR3. The DNA of the CDR3 is TGTGCCAGCAGCCAAGGCGACTTCCGCGCGGGCCCTGCTAGCGGGTTCACAGATACGCAGTATTTT. Its translation: CASSQGDFRAGPASGFTDTQYF.

This clone was recorded once. The chain recombines TRBV5-4 with TRBJ2-2, with TRBD1 identical over 9 bases. After removal of 0 bases from V and 3 bases from J, the junction contained 3 bases not matched to a gene. The CDR3 sequence is 16 residues long. Germline V gene data show CDR1 as SGHNT and CDR2 as YYREEE (reference sequence). Here the CDR3 DNA reads TGTGCCAGCAGCTTGGCACAGGGGGCAGACACCGGGGAGCTGTTTTTT. The encoded protein is CASSLAQGADTGELFF.

V is TRBV19 and J is TRBJ1-2, with a tentative D call TRBD1 (6 bases). V was cut by 4 bases and J by 2 bases, with 11 bases left in between. The CDR3 runs to 14 residues. CDR1 is LNHDA and CDR2 is SQIVND in the germline V gene (reference sequence). CDR3 in amino acids: CASSTQQGNYGYTF. The CDR3 DNA sequence: TGTGCCAGTAGTACACAACAGGGAAACTATGGCTACACCTTC.

The chain combines TRBV2 with TRBJ2-5; 9 nucleotides agree with TRBD2. The CDR3 has 17 residues. Trimming at V came to 2 bases and at J to 3 bases, leaving 10 bases not matched to a gene. Germline-derived CDR1 and CDR2 are SNHLY and FYNNEI. As DNA, the CDR3 is TGTGCCAGCAGTGAATTCTTGGGTAGCGGGGGAGAAGAGACCCAGTACTTC. This encodes CASSEFLGSGGEETQYF.

J is TRBJ2-7 and V is TRBV4-1, with 9 bases matching TRBD2. V shed 1 base and J 1 base; nucleotides not matched to a gene: 2. From germline, CDR1 is MGHRA and CDR2 YSYEKL. This CDR3 is 15 amino acids long. The CDR3 DNA reads as TGCGCCAGCAGCCAAGGAAGCGGGGGGTCCTACGAGCAGTACTTC. Translated: CASSQGSGGSYEQYF.